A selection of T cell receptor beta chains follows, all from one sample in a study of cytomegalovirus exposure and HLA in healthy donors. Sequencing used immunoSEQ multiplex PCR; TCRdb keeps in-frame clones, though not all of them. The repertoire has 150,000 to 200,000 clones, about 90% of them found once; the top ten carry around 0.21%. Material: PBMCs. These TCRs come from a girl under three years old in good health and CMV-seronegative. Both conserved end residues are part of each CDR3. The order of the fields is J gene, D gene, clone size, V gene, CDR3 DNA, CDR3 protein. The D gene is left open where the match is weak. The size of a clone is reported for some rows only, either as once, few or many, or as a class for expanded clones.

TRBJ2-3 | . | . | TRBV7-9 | TGTGCCAGCAGCTTCGGACAAGATACGCAGTATTTT | CASSFGQDTQYF
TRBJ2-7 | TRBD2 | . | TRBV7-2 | TGTGCCAGCAGCTTAGGGGCGGGGGGAAGCGAGCAGTACTTC | CASSLGAGGSEQYF
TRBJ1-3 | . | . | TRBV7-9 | TGTGCCAGCACCGAAATGGGGGGCTCTGGAAACACCATATATTTT | CASTEMGGSGNTIYF
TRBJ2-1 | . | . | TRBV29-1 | TGCAGCGTTAACCTTCCGGGACAGAGACTAGTCTTTAGCTCCTACAATGAGCAGTTCTTC | CSVNLPGQRLVFSSYNEQFF
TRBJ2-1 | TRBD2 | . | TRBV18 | TGTGCCAGCTCACCGGGACTAGCGTCCCGTTTGGAGCAGTTCTTC | CASSPGLASRLEQFF
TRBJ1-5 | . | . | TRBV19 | TGTGCCAGTAGTATTGGGGGGGATCAGCCCCAGCATTTT | CASSIGGDQPQHF
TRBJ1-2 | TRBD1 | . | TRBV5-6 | TGTGCCAGCAGCTGGTGGTCAGGGGACAGGGTTCTCTATGGCTACACCTTC | CASSWWSGDRVLYGYTF
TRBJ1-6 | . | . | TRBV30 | TGTGCCTGGAGCGCGGGAACTCGTCGGCGGTCCTATAATTCACCCCTCCACTTT | CAWSAGTRRRSYNSPLHF
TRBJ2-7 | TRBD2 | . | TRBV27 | TGTGCCAGCAGTTTATCAAGTCGGGGACTAGCGGTGACCTACGAGCAGTACTTC | CASSLSSRGLAVTYEQYF
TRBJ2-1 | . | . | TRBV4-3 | TGCGCCAGCAGCCGGAGACCGGGACTCACGAAGGAAAACAATGAGCAGTTCTTC | CASSRRPGLTKENNEQFF
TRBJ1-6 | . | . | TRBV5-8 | TGTGCCAGCAGCTTGCGGGTACGGTATAATTCACCCCTCCACTTT | CASSLRVRYNSPLHF
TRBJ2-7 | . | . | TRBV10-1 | TGCGCCAGCAGTGAGGGGCTGGGTGATGCCTACGAGCAGTACTTC | CASSEGLGDAYEQYF
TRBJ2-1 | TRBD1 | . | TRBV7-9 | TGTTCCAGCAGCAGACAGGGATACAATGAGCAGTTCTTC | CSSSRQGYNEQFF
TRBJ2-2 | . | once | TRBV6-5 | TGTGCCAGCAGGACAGGACCGAACACCGGGGAGCTGTTTTTT | CASRTGPNTGELFF
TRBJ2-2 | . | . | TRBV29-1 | TGCAGCGCCTGTCAAAATCTTGTTAGTGGGGAGCTGTTTTTT | CSACQNLVSGELFF
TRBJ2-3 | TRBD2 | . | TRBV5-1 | TGCGCCAGCAGCCTACAGCGGGGGGGCCAGACAGATACGCAGTATTTT | CASSLQRGGQTDTQYF
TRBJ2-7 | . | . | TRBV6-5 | TGTGCAAGCGGAGCGACTTACGAGCAGTACTTC | CASGATYEQYF
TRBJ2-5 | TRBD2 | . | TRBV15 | TGTGCCACCAGGAAGCGGGAGTTGGCAGAGACCCAGTACTTC | CATRKRELAETQYF
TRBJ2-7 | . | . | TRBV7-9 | TGTGCCAGCAGCCTTTCTCAGGGGAAGGACTACGAGCAGTACTTC | CASSLSQGKDYEQYF
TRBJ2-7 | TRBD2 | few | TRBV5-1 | TGCGCCAGCAGCTTGGCCCTAGCGGGGGCCTACGAGCAGTACTTC | CASSLALAGAYEQYF
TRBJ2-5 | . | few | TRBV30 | TGTGCCTGGAGTGCCTCGGGTTGGGAGACCCAGTACTTC | CAWSASGWETQYF
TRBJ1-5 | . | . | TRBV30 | TGTGCCTGGAGTGTCTCAGGGCCCCAGCATTTT | CAWSVSGPQHF
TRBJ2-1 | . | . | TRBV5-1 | TGCGCCAGCAGCTTGGGGCTCTTCAATGAGCAGTTCTTC | CASSLGLFNEQFF
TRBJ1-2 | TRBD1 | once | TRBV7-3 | TGTGCCAGCAGCCCCAACCAGGGGGACTATGGCTACACCTTC | CASSPNQGDYGYTF
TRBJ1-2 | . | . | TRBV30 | TGTGCCTGGATAAGGATTAACAGGGCGAACTATGGCTACACCTTC | CAWIRINRANYGYTF
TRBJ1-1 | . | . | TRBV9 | TGTGCCAGCAGCGTAGACAGGGTGAACACTGAAGCTTTCTTT | CASSVDRVNTEAFF
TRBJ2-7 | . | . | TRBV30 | TGTGCCTGGACTAGCAGTAGGGAGCAGTACTTC | CAWTSSREQYF
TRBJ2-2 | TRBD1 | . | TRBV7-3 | TGTGCCAGCAGCTTAGACAGGGAAGCCGGGGAGCTGTTTTTT | CASSLDREAGELFF
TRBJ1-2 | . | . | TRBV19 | TGTGCCAGTAGCAAAACAAAAATCGGGGTAGGAGCTAACTATGGCTACACCTTC | CASSKTKIGVGANYGYTF
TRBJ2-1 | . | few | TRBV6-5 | TGTGCCAGCAGCCAAAGCTTTCGGTCCTACAATGAGCAGTTCTTC | CASSQSFRSYNEQFF
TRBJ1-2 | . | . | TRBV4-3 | TGCGCCAGCAGCCAGGGTGGAGCCTACGGCTACACCTTC | CASSQGGAYGYTF
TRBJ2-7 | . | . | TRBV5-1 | TGCGCCAGCAGCTTGGGGGGGCTAATGTCCTACGAGCAGTACTTC | CASSLGGLMSYEQYF
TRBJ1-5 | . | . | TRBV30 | TGTGCCTGGAGTATAGGGCCAGGACTAGAGAAGCCCCAGCATTTT | CAWSIGPGLEKPQHF
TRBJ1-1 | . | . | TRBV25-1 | TGTGCCAGCAGCCCGGGGGGTACTGAAGCTTTCTTT | CASSPGGTEAFF
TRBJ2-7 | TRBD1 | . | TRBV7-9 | TGTGCCAGCAGCTCCATGGACAGGCTACTCTCCTACGAGCAGTACTTC | CASSSMDRLLSYEQYF
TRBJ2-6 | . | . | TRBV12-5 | TGTGCTAGTGGTCTCACAGGGAGCTACTCTGGGGCCAACGTCCTGACTTTC | CASGLTGSYSGANVLTF
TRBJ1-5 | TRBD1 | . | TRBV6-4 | TGTGCCATCAAACAGGGGAGTAGCAATCAGCCCCAGCATTTT | CAIKQGSSNQPQHF
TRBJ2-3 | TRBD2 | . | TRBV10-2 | TGCGCCAGCTCTCCTAGCGGGGGTTGGACAGATACGCAGTATTTT | CASSPSGGWTDTQYF
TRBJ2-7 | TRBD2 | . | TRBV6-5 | TGTGCCAGCACCAAACGACTAGCGGGAGAGAGGGAGCAGTACTTC | CASTKRLAGEREQYF
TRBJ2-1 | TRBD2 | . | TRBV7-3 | TGTGCCAGCAGTTTAAGCGGGGGTCAACGCAATGAGCAGTTCTTC | CASSLSGGQRNEQFF
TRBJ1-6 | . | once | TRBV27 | TGTGCCAGCAGTAGAACAGCTACTAGCTCCTATAATTCACCCCTCCACTTT | CASSRTATSSYNSPLHF
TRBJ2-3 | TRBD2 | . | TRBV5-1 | TGCGCCAGCCGACTAGCCCCGTCCCCAGATACGCAGTATTTT | CASRLAPSPDTQYF